This record covers a single T cell receptor beta chain. The record originates from a study of technical replicates of blood from a handful of donors. Germline CDR1 reads MNHEY; CDR2 reads SMNVEV (reference sequence). The germline V and J ends were trimmed by 3 bases and 8 bases, with 13 bases remaining between them. CDR3 length: 13 amino acids. Sequenced by immunoSEQ multiplex PCR; TCRdb stores in-frame clones only, minus some. The sample includes 60,000 to 85,000 clones, around 95% of them seen just once. The rearrangement joins TRBV27 to TRBJ1-2, with D maybe TRBD1 (6 bases). Sequenced sample: T cells isolated from PBMCs. This sequence was found in a human donor in good health. The CDR3 sequence: CASSFPSGVGYTF. The CDR3 DNA sequence: TGTGCCAGCAGTTTTCCTTCAGGGGTCGGCTACACCTTC.